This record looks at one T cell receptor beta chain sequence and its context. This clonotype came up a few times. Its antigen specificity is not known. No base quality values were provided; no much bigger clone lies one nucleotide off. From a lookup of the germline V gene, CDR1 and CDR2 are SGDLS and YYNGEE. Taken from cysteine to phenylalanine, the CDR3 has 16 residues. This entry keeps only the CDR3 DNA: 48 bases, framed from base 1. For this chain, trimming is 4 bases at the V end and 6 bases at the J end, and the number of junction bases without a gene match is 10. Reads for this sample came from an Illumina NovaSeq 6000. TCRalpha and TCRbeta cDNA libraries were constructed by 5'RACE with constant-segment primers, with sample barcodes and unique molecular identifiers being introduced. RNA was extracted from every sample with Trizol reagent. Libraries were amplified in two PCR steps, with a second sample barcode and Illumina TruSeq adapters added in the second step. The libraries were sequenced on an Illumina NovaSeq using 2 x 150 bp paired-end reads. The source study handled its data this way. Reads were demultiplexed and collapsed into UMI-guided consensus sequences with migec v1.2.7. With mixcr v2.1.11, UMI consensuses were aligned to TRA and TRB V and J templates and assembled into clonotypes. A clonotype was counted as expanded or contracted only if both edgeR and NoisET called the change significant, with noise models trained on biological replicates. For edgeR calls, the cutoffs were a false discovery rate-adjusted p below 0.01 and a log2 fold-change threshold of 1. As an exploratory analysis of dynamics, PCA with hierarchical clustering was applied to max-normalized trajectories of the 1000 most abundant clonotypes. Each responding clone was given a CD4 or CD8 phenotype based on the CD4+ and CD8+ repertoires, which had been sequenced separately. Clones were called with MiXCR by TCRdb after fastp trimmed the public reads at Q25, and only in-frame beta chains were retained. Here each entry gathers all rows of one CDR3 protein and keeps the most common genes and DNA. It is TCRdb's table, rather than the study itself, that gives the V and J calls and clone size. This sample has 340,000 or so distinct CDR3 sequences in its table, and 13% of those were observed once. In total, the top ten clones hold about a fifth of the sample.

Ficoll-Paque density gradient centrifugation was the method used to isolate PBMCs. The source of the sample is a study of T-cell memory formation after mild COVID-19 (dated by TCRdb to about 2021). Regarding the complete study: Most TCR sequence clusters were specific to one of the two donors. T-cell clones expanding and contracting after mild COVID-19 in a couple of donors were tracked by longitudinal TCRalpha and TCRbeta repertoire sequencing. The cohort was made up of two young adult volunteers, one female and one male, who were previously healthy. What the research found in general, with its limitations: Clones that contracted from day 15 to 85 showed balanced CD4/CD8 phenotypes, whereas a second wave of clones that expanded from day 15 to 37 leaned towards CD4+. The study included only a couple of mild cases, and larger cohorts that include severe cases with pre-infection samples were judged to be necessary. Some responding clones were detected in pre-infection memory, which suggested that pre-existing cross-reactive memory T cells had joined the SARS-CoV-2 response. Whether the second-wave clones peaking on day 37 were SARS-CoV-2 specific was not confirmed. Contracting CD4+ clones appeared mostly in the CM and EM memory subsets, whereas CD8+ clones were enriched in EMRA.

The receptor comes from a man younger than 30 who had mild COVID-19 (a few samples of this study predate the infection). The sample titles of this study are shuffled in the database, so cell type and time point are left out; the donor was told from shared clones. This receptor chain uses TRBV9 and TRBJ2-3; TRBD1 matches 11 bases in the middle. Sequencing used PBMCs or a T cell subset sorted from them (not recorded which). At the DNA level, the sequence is TGTGCCAGCAGCTCGCGGACAGGGGGCGCGGAGGATACGCAGTATTTT. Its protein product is CASSSRTGGAEDTQYF.